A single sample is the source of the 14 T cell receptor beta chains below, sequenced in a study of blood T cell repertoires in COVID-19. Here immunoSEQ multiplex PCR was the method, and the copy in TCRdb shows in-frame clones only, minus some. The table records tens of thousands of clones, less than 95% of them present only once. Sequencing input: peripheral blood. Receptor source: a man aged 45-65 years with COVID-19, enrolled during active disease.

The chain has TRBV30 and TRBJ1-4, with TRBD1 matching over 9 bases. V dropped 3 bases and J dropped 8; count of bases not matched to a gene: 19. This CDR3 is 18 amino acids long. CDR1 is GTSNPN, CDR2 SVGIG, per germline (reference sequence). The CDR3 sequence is CAWRKGNTGGGRGEKLFF. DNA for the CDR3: TGTGCCTGGAGGAAGGGGAACACAGGGGGCGGAAGGGGCGAAAAACTGTTTTTT.

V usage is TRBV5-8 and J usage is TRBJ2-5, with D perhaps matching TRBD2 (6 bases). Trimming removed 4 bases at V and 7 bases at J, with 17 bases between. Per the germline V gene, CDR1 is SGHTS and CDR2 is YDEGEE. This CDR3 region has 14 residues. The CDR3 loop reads CASSPLPHGGTQYF. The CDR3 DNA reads TGTGCCAGCAGCCCACTACCCCACGGGGGGACCCAGTACTTC.

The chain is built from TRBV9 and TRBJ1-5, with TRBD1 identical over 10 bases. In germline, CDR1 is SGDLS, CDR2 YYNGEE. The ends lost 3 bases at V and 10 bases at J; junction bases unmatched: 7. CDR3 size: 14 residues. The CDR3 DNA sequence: TGTGCCAGCAGCGAATCCGGGACAGGGGAACCCCAGCATTTT. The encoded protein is CASSESGTGEPQHF.

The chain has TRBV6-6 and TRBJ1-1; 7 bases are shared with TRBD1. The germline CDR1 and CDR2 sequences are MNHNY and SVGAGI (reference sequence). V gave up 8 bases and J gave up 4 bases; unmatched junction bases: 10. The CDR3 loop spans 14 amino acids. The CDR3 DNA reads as TGTGCCAGCGGAAGAGGGGGCGACGGCACTGAAGCTTTCTTT. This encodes CASGRGGDGTEAFF.

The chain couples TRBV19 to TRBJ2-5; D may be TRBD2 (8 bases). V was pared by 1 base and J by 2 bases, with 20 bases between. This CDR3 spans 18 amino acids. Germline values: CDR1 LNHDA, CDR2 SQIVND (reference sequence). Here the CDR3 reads CASSIGYGSGDRQETQYF. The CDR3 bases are TGTGCCAGTAGTATAGGTTATGGTAGCGGGGACAGACAAGAGACCCAGTACTTC.

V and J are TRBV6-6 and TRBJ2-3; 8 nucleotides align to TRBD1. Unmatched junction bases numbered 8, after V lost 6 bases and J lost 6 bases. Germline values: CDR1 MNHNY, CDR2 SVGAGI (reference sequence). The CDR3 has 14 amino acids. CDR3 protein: CASSEDRARDTQYF. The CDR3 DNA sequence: TGTGCCAGCAGCGAGGACAGGGCAAGGGATACGCAGTATTTT.

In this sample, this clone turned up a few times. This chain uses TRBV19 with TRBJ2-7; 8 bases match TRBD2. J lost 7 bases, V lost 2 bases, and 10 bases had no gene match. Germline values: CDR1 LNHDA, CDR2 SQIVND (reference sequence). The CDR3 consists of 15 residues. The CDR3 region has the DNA TGTGCCAGTAGTATAACTAGCGGCCCCCTTTGGGAGCAGTACTTC. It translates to CASSITSGPLWEQYF.

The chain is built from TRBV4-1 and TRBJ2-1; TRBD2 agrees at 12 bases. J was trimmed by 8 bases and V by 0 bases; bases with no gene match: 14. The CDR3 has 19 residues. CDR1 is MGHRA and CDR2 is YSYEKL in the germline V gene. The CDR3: CASSQDGPSTSGRSDEQFF. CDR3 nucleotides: TGCGCCAGCAGCCAAGATGGTCCCTCGACTAGCGGGAGATCGGATGAGCAGTTCTTC.

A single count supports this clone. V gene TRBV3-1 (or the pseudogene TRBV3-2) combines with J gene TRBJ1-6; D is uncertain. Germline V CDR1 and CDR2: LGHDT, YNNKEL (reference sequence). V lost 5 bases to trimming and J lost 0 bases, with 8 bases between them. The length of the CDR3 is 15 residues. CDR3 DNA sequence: TGTGCCAGCAGCGAGATATTCTCCTATAATTCACCCCTCCACTTT. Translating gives CASSEIFSYNSPLHF.

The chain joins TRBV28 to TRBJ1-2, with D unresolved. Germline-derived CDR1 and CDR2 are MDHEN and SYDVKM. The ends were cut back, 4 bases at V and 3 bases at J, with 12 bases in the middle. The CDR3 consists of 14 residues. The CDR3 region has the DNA TGTGCCAGCAGTTCCTCCGGGATCGACTATGGCTACACCTTC. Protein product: CASSSSGIDYGYTF.

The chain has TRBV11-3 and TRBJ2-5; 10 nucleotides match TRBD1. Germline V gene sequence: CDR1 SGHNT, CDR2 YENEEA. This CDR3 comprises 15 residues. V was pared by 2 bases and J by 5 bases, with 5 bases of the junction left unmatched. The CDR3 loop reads CASSLRQGAAETQYF. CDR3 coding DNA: TGTGCCAGCAGCTTAAGACAGGGGGCAGCGGAGACCCAGTACTTC. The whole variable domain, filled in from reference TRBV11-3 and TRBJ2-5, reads EAGVVQSPRYKIIEKKQPVAFWCNPISGHNTLYWYLQNLGQGPELLIRYENEEAVDDSQLPKDRFSAERLKGVDSTLKIQPAELGDSAVYLCASSLRQGAAETQYFGPGTRLLVL.

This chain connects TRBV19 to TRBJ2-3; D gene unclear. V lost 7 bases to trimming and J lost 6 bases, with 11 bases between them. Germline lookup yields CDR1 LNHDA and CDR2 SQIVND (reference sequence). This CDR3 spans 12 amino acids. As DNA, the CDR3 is TGTGCCAGTAACGGGTATCTCGATACGCAGTATTTT. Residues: CASNGYLDTQYF.

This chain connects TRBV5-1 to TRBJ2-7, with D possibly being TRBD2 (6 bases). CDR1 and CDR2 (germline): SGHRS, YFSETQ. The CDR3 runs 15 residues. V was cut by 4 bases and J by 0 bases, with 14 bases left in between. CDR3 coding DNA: TGCGCCAGCAGCGATGGGACTGAAAGCTCCTACGAGCAGTACTTC. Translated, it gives CASSDGTESSYEQYF.

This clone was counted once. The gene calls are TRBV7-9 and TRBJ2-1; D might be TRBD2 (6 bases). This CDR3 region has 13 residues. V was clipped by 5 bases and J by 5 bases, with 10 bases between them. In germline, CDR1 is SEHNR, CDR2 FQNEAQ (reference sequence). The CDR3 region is CASSLGLHNEQFF. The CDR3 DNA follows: TGTGCCAGCAGCCTGGGACTGCACAATGAGCAGTTCTTC. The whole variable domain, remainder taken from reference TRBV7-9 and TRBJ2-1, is DTGVSQNPRHKITKRGQNVTFRCDPISEHNRLYWYRQTLGQGPEFLTYFQNEAQLEKSRLLSDRFSAERPKGSFSTLEIQRTEQGDSAMYLCASSLGLHNEQFFGPGTRLTVL.